The clone carrying this T cell receptor (beta chain) showed up just a few times. Some clones are missing from TCRdb's copy, which holds only in-frame ones; the method was immunoSEQ multiplex PCR. In the table there are over 90,000 clones, 81% of which are singletons. These data come from a study of glioma-infiltrating T cells after dendritic cell vaccination. The CDR3 consists of 14 residues. Germline lookup yields CDR1 SGHNT and CDR2 YYREEE (reference sequence). With V trimmed by 2 bases and J by 6 bases, 7 bases remained unmatched. Fresh-frozen tumor tissue and more than two years of survival data were available for all.

The chain is built from TRBV5-4 and TRBJ2-7; the match to TRBD2 covers 8 bases. The sequenced sample was blood, obtained before dendritic cell vaccination. This receptor was taken from a human donor with glioblastoma. The CDR3 protein is CASSFGGGSREQYF. DNA of the CDR3: TGTGCCAGCAGCTTCGGCGGGGGGTCACGCGAGCAGTACTTC.